The present T cell receptor beta chain was sequenced within a study of OX40 agonist ivuxolimab in advanced cancers. Across the whole study: Patients got intravenous ivuxolimab at 0.01 to 10 mg/kg every 2 weeks. Earlier treatment with anti-PD-1, anti-PD-L1 or anti-CTLA-4 was permitted, and 30% to 40% had received some. Points from the study as a whole: Antigen specificity of clonally expanded peripheral T cells was not established. Doses of 0.1 to 3.0 mg/kg were accompanied by clonal expansion of CD4+ and CD8+ blood T cells by week 6.

Using immunoSEQ multiplex PCR, the repertoire was profiled, and TCRdb retains in-frame clones only, with some absent. The sample carries 71,000 or so clones, around 80% recorded once. Trimming cost V 5 bases and J 1 base, with 8 bases left between them. This CDR3 has 13 amino acids. Looked up from germline, CDR1 is MNHNS and CDR2 is SASEGT. This clone was observed a single time. No antigen is known for it. The rearrangement joins TRBV6-1 to TRBJ1-1; D not certain. The clonotype originates from an adult with an advanced solid tumor such as melanoma, head and neck, liver or kidney cancer. The source was CD4+ or CD8+ T cells sorted from blood, collected in a trial of the OX40 agonist ivuxolimab. For the CDR3, the DNA is TGTGCCAGCAGTAACAGACCGAACACTGAAGCTTTCTTT. It specifies CASSNRPNTEAFF.